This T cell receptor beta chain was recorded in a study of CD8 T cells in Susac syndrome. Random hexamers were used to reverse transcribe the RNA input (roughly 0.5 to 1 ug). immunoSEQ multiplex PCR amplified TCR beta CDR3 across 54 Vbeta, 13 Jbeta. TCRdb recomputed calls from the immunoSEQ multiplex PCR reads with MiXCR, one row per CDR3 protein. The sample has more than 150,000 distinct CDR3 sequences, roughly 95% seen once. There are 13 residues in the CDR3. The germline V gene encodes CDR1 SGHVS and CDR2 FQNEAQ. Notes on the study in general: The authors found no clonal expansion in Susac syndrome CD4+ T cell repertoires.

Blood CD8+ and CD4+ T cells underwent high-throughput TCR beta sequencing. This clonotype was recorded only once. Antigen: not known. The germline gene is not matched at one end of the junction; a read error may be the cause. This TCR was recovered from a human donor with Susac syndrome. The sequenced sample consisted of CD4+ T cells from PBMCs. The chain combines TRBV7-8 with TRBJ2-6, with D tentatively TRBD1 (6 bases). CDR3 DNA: TGCGGGACACGTGGACCTGGGGCCAACGTCCTGACTTTC. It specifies CGTRGPGANVLTF.